Following are 3 T cell receptor beta chains from one sample sequenced in a study of blood T cell repertoires in COVID-19. Clones were read by immunoSEQ multiplex PCR, and TCRdb kept only the in-frame ones, dropping some. The sample includes 190,000 or so clones, about 83% seen only once; the top ten take about 9.7%. Sequencing was performed on PBMCs or T cells enriched from blood (not recorded which). These receptors were collected from a woman under 40 who had recovered from COVID-19.

V is TRBV28 and J is TRBJ1-2, with TRBD1 matching 7 bases. Germline CDR1 MDHEN, CDR2 SYDVKM. With 6 bases clipped from V and 3 bases from J, the junction kept 7 bases outside the gene matches. The CDR3 totals 14 residues. CDR3 protein: CASSPSTGYYGYTF. The CDR3 DNA reads as TGTGCCAGCAGCCCCTCGACAGGGTACTATGGCTACACCTTC.

The chain carries TRBV19 and TRBJ2-7; TRBD1 agrees at 9 bases. Germline CDR1 is LNHDA and CDR2 is SQIVND (reference sequence). The CDR3 spans 15 residues. The junction had 8 bases not matched to a gene; V was cut back by 6 bases and J by 2 bases. The CDR3 DNA follows: TGTGCCAGTAGGCCACCGGGACAGGGCACCTACGAGCAGTACTTC. This encodes CASRPPGQGTYEQYF.

The rearrangement joins TRBV19 to TRBJ2-7; 12 bases are shared with TRBD2. The germline V gene has CDR1 LNHDA and CDR2 SQIVND (reference sequence). CDR3 length: 16 amino acids. J gave up 2 bases and V 6 bases, and 8 bases lay outside the gene matches. CDR3 sequence: CASSLHTSGRTYEQYF. The CDR3 bases are TGTGCCAGTAGCCTTCATACTAGCGGGAGGACCTACGAGCAGTACTTC.